The 17 T cell receptor beta chains in this list originate from one sample, sequenced in a study of blood T cell repertoires in COVID-19. Data came from immunoSEQ multiplex PCR; TCRdb stores just in-frame clones and leaves some out. This sample has 130,000 to 150,000 clones, with 75% to 90% found just once. Sequenced input: peripheral blood. These receptor sequences come from a woman in her sixties with COVID-19, enrolled during active disease.

Here the CDR3 reads CATSRDRGTGNTGELFF. The DNA for the CDR3 is TGTGCCACCAGCAGAGATCGGGGGACAGGGAACACCGGGGAGCTGTTTTTT. The chain has TRBV15 and TRBJ2-2, with 8 bases fitting TRBD1. V dropped 0 bases and J dropped 1; count of bases not matched to a gene: 4. This CDR3 region has 17 residues. Per the germline V gene, CDR1 is LNHNV and CDR2 is YYDKDF (reference sequence).

This clone was found a few times. The rearrangement uses TRBV7-8 and TRBJ1-2; 10 bases are a match to TRBD1. The germline V gene has CDR1 SGHVS and CDR2 FQNEAQ. The V and J ends lost 5 bases and 12 bases, in that order; junction bases with no gene match: 9. The CDR3 has 13 amino acids. CDR3 DNA sequence: TGTGCCAGCAGCACAATACCAGGGACAGGGGACACCTTC. This codes for CASSTIPGTGDTF.

The genes are TRBV5-4 and TRBJ2-3; 8 bases match TRBD2. Germline-derived CDR1 and CDR2 are SGHNT and YYREEE (reference sequence). Trimming at V came to 4 bases and at J to 14 bases, leaving 15 bases not matched to a gene. This CDR3 is built from 14 residues. The CDR3 loop reads CASSTAGASGRSYF. The CDR3 region has the DNA TGTGCCAGCAGCACAGCTGGGGCTAGCGGGCGTTCGTATTTT.

V is TRBV19 and J is TRBJ2-1, with 11 bases matching TRBD2. J was trimmed by 3 bases and V by 1 base; bases with no gene match: 8. CDR1 and CDR2 (germline): LNHDA, SQIVND (reference sequence). The CDR3 runs to 18 residues. CDR3 amino acids: CASSIAATSGGFYNEQFF. CDR3 in DNA: TGTGCCAGTAGTATAGCGGCCACTAGCGGGGGATTCTACAATGAGCAGTTCTTC.

The chain is built from TRBV19 and TRBJ2-1, with 16 bases lining up with TRBD2. Germline values: CDR1 LNHDA, CDR2 SQIVND (reference sequence). The CDR3 is made up of 17 amino acids. V gave up 9 bases and J gave up 4 bases; unmatched junction bases: 9. CDR3 region: CASRLGTSGGVYNEQFF. Written as DNA, the CDR3 is TGTGCCAGCCGCCTCGGGACTAGCGGGGGGGTATACAATGAGCAGTTCTTC.

The gene calls are TRBV18 and TRBJ1-2; TRBD1 is a possible D gene (5 bases). CDR3 size: 14 residues. Germline V gives CDR1 KGHSH, CDR2 LQKENI. V lost 6 bases and J 5 bases, leaving 16 bases between the germline ends. CDR3 bases: TGTGCCAGCTCCCCGCCCGGGACTCGATATGGCTACACCTTC. The encoded protein is CASSPPGTRYGYTF.

This chain uses TRBV25-1 with TRBJ1-2; 8 bases match TRBD1. The CDR3 contains 12 residues. V shed 7 bases and J 4 bases; nucleotides not matched to a gene: 2. Germline V CDR1 and CDR2: MGHDK, SYGVNS. The CDR3 region is CASMTGAYGYTF. The CDR3 coding sequence is TGTGCCAGCATGACAGGGGCCTATGGCTACACCTTC.

V gene TRBV2 combines with J gene TRBJ1-5, with TRBD1 identical over 10 bases. This CDR3 spans 15 amino acids. The germline CDR1 and CDR2 sequences are SNHLY and FYNNEI. The V gene end was trimmed by 8 bases and the J gene end by 3 bases; junction bases not matched to a gene: 7. CDR3 coding DNA: TGTGCCAGCCTGGTGGACAGGGGGGCCAATCAGCCCCAGCATTTT. This gives the protein CASLVDRGANQPQHF.

This CDR3 reads CAWSVHGVDRGLLETQYF. DNA of the CDR3: TGTGCCTGGAGTGTACATGGGGTCGACAGGGGGCTTTTGGAGACCCAGTACTTC. The chain employs TRBV30 and TRBJ2-5; TRBD1 matches at 10 bases. J lost 5 bases, V lost 0 bases, and 15 bases had no gene match. This CDR3 region has 18 residues. Germline V gene sequence: CDR1 GTSNPN, CDR2 SVGIG (reference sequence). The complete variable domain, with remaining parts taken from reference TRBV30 and TRBJ2-5, reads SQTIHQWPATLVQPVGSPLSLECTVEGTSNPNLYWYRQAAGRGLQLLFYSVGIGQISSEVPQNLSASRPQDRQFILSSKKLLLSDSGFYLCAWSVHGVDRGLLETQYFGPGTRLLVL.

The chain employs TRBV11-2 and TRBJ2-7, with TRBD1 identical over 7 bases. This CDR3 is built from 15 residues. Trimming took 2 bases from V and 2 from J; bases not matched to a gene: 6. The V gene's germline CDR1 is SGHAT and CDR2 FQNNGV. The CDR3 DNA follows: TGTGCCAGCAGCTTATTGGGGACAGTCACCTACGAGCAGTACTTC. Encoded protein: CASSLLGTVTYEQYF.

This chain connects TRBV29-1 to TRBJ2-7; D may be TRBD2 (6 bases). The CDR3 is made up of 15 amino acids. Trimming took 4 bases from V and 7 from J, leaving 23 bases between them. Germline CDR1 and CDR2: SQVTM and ANQGSEA. The CDR3 nucleotides read TGCAGCGTTGCAGGGAGTGGGACCACGGCGGGGGAGCAGTACTTC. Protein: CSVAGSGTTAGEQYF.

The chain recombines TRBV7-2 with TRBJ1-5; 8 bases agree with TRBD1. The V gene end was trimmed by 3 bases and the J gene end by 3 bases; junction bases not matched to a gene: 4. Germline CDR1 and CDR2: SGHTA and FQGNSA. The CDR3 runs 15 residues. CDR3 DNA sequence: TGTGCCAGCAGCTTCCGGACAGGGCCCAATCAGCCCCAGCATTTT. This codes for CASSFRTGPNQPQHF.

The rearrangement links TRBV5-6 to TRBJ1-2; weak D call: TRBD1 (6 bases). With 1 base removed from V and 2 bases from J, the gap between germline ends came to 15 bases. The CDR3 is 16 amino acids. Germline CDR1 reads SGHDT; CDR2 reads YYEEEE. For the CDR3, the DNA is TGTGCCAGCAGCTTGACAGGGTCCAGTCTAAACTATGGCTACACCTTC. Its protein product is CASSLTGSSLNYGYTF.

V usage is TRBV2 and J usage is TRBJ1-6; D gene unclear. CDR1 is SNHLY, CDR2 FYNNEI, per germline. This CDR3 region has 15 residues. The V and J ends lost 3 bases and 5 bases respectively, with 11 bases between them. The CDR3 here is CASSEGVGDNSPLHF. Written as DNA, the CDR3 is TGTGCCAGCAGTGAGGGTGTCGGGGATAATTCACCCCTCCACTTT.

This rearrangement joins TRBV16 to TRBJ1-1; no definite D call. The CDR3 consists of 10 residues. Trimming cost V 8 bases and J 2 bases, with 3 bases left between them. In germline, CDR1 is KGHSY, CDR2 FQNENV. Written as DNA, the CDR3 is TGTGCCAGCCGTAACACTGAAGCTTTCTTT. Amino acid sequence: CASRNTEAFF.

The chain joins TRBV19 to TRBJ2-2; possible D gene TRBD1, 5 bases. Deletions cut 10 bases from V and 4 bases from J, with 16 bases between. The CDR3 runs 14 residues. Germline lookup yields CDR1 LNHDA and CDR2 SQIVND (reference sequence). The CDR3 region is CATQGVRSTGELFF. The CDR3 bases are TGTGCCACTCAAGGGGTCAGGTCCACCGGGGAGCTGTTTTTT.

The chain is built from TRBV4-1 and TRBJ2-5; 11 bases are shared with TRBD2. The germline V gene encodes CDR1 MGHRA and CDR2 YSYEKL. The CDR3 consists of 14 residues. Trimming removed 4 bases from V and 4 bases from J; junction bases left unmatched: 2. The CDR3 sequence: CASSLGLAGETQYF. In nucleotides, the CDR3 is TGCGCCAGCAGCCTCGGACTAGCGGGAGAGACCCAGTACTTC.